This is a list of T cell receptor beta chains from one sample in a study of OX40 agonist ivuxolimab in advanced cancers. The protocol was immunoSEQ multiplex PCR, while the TCRdb copy is restricted to in-frame clones and leaves out a portion. The table includes more than 45,000 clones, around four fifths detected once. The sample was CD4+ or CD8+ T cells sorted from blood, taken in a trial of the OX40 agonist ivuxolimab. The receptor source for this set is an adult with an advanced solid tumor such as melanoma, head and neck, liver or kidney cancer. Each CDR3 is given with its conserved first and last residue. A D gene is named only where the DNA matches it firmly. The size of a clone is reported for some rows only, either as once, few or many, or as a class for expanded clones.

J gene: TRBJ1-2; D gene: TRBD1; clone size: once; V gene: TRBV19; CDR3 protein: CASSTGQGANNYGYTF; CDR3 DNA: TGTGCCAGTAGTACCGGACAGGGCGCGAATAACTATGGCTACACCTTC
J gene: TRBJ2-4; D gene: TRBD2; clone size: -; V gene: TRBV27; CDR3 protein: CASSLLAGGAKNIQYF; CDR3 DNA: TGTGCCAGCAGTTTATTAGCGGGGGGGGCCAAAAACATTCAGTACTTC
J gene: TRBJ1-5; D gene: -; clone size: -; V gene: TRBV6-5; CDR3 protein: CASSYGAGNQPQHF; CDR3 DNA: TGTGCCAGCAGTTACGGGGCAGGGAATCAGCCCCAGCATTTT
J gene: TRBJ2-5; D gene: -; clone size: once; V gene: TRBV7-7; CDR3 protein: CASSLAAASDETQYF; CDR3 DNA: TGTGCTAGCAGCTTAGCGGCGGCTAGTGATGAGACCCAGTACTTC
J gene: TRBJ1-1; D gene: -; clone size: -; V gene: TRBV5-1; CDR3 protein: CASSYRVNTEAFF; CDR3 DNA: TGCGCCAGCAGCTACAGGGTGAACACTGAAGCTTTCTTT
J gene: TRBJ1-2; D gene: -; clone size: once; V gene: TRBV7-6; CDR3 protein: CASSLQNPYGYTF; CDR3 DNA: TGTGCCAGCAGCCTACAGAACCCCTATGGCTACACCTTC
J gene: TRBJ1-2; D gene: -; clone size: once; V gene: TRBV11-3; CDR3 protein: CASSLRTVANYGYTF; CDR3 DNA: TGTGCCAGCAGCCTCCGGACGGTAGCTAACTATGGCTACACCTTC
J gene: TRBJ2-3; D gene: TRBD1; clone size: -; V gene: TRBV6-1; CDR3 protein: CASIRGTGGDTQYF; CDR3 DNA: TGTGCCAGCATAAGAGGGACAGGGGGAGATACGCAGTATTTT
J gene: TRBJ2-5; D gene: -; clone size: few; V gene: TRBV10-3; CDR3 protein: CAISESTRESPNF; CDR3 DNA: TGTGCCATCAGTGAGTCGACTCGGGAGTCCCCTAACTTC
J gene: TRBJ2-2; D gene: -; clone size: once; V gene: TRBV19; CDR3 protein: CASSPGTYENTGELFF; CDR3 DNA: TGTGCCAGTAGTCCCGGGACGTATGAGAACACCGGGGAGCTGTTTTTT